Listed below are T cell receptor beta chains from one sample, sequenced in a study of identical twins. TCRdb ran MiXCR on the 5' RACE reads and lists one entry per CDR3 protein. The table records 400,000 to 600,000 distinct CDR3 sequences, approximately 20% of them present only once. The sample was also reused in another study, on yellow fever vaccine responses in identical twins.

Sequencing was done on a sample of CD4+ T cells sorted from blood. The receptors stem from a woman aged 18-35 years in good health. Both conserved end residues are part of each CDR3.

>TRBV7-9|TRBJ1-1
CASSSQGALMNTEAFF
>TRBV6-5|TRBJ2-5
CASSYSLAGDQETQYF
>TRBV5-1|TRBJ2-1
CASSPTRGSYNEQFF
>TRBV20-1|TRBJ1-3
CSARTRQGKRNTIYF
>TRBV12-3/TRBV12-4|TRBJ2-6
CATTASGANVLTF
>TRBV20-1|TRBJ2-7
CSARDAAEVSYEQYF
>TRBV5-8|TRBJ2-5
CASSFGLPGETQYF
>TRBV7-9|TRBJ2-3
CASRRLAGVDTQYF
>TRBV29-1|TRBJ2-7
CSGRGTGGNYEQYF
>TRBV15|TRBJ1-6
CATSRKNKGSSYNSPLHF
>TRBV12-3/TRBV12-4|TRBJ2-3
CASGNRGQSSYTQYF
>TRBV3-1|TRBJ2-1
CASGTGGLNEQFF
>TRBV27|TRBJ2-7
CASSSSVRPAQYF
>TRBV20-1|TRBJ2-5
CSARDVQTQYF
>TRBV7-9|TRBJ1-1
CASSLAGQVGPEAFF
>TRBV12-3/TRBV12-4|TRBJ2-1
CASSHTGTLDDEQFF
>TRBV5-1|TRBJ1-2
CASSLYRGLDYGYTF
>TRBV12-3/TRBV12-4|TRBJ2-2
CASRKRLAGALDGELFF
>TRBV7-9|TRBJ2-5
CASSRLAIQETQYF
>TRBV12-3/TRBV12-4|TRBJ2-7
CASRTSREVSYEQYF
>TRBV19|TRBJ2-7
CASSTPGTGKYEQYF
>TRBV10-3|TRBJ2-2
CAISESNREPGELFF
>TRBV5-6|TRBJ2-2
CASSLVDLMNTGELFF
>TRBV19|TRBJ2-3
CASRSEMSRSDTQYF
>TRBV29-1|TRBJ2-3
CSVDRMSGVVTQYF
>TRBV7-2|TRBJ2-1
CASSSGTSGEEQFF
>TRBV18|TRBJ2-7
CASSPISTSGSNYEQYF
>TRBV2|TRBJ2-7
CASSLPLWTDSRDEQYF
>TRBV12-3/TRBV12-4|TRBJ2-7
CASSFPDYEQYF
>TRBV3-1|TRBJ2-3
CASSRFEGLSTDTQYF
>TRBV7-9|TRBJ1-4
CASSLGGEKLFF
>TRBV4-1|TRBJ2-3
CASSQAGSLPTDTQYF
>TRBV29-1|TRBJ2-5
CSVGDTQETQYF
>TRBV20-1|TRBJ2-7
CSATISGETYEQYF
>TRBV9|TRBJ2-1
CASSVGFEQFF
>TRBV27|TRBJ1-6
CASSFQGRNSPLHF
>TRBV7-9|TRBJ2-1
CASSFNRVDEQFF
>TRBV5-6|TRBJ2-5
CASSGMTGKEETQYF
>TRBV2|TRBJ2-3
CASSDRVGSTDTQYF
>TRBV12-3/TRBV12-4|TRBJ2-6
CASSLSLGWPGANVLTF
>TRBV20-1|TRBJ2-7
CSARRTSAEQYF
>TRBV5-5|TRBJ2-4
CASSSQSGSKNIQYF
>TRBV7-2|TRBJ2-1
CASRTGLDNEQFF
>TRBV7-3|TRBJ2-3
CASSLKSGSHGGDTQYF
>TRBV2|TRBJ2-3
CASRKGTGSSTDTQYF
>TRBV7-8|TRBJ2-2
CASSSLQDQANTGELFF
>TRBV7-8|TRBJ1-2
CASSLSEQGYGYTF
>TRBV5-1|TRBJ2-3
CASSLGGQGSRSADTQYF